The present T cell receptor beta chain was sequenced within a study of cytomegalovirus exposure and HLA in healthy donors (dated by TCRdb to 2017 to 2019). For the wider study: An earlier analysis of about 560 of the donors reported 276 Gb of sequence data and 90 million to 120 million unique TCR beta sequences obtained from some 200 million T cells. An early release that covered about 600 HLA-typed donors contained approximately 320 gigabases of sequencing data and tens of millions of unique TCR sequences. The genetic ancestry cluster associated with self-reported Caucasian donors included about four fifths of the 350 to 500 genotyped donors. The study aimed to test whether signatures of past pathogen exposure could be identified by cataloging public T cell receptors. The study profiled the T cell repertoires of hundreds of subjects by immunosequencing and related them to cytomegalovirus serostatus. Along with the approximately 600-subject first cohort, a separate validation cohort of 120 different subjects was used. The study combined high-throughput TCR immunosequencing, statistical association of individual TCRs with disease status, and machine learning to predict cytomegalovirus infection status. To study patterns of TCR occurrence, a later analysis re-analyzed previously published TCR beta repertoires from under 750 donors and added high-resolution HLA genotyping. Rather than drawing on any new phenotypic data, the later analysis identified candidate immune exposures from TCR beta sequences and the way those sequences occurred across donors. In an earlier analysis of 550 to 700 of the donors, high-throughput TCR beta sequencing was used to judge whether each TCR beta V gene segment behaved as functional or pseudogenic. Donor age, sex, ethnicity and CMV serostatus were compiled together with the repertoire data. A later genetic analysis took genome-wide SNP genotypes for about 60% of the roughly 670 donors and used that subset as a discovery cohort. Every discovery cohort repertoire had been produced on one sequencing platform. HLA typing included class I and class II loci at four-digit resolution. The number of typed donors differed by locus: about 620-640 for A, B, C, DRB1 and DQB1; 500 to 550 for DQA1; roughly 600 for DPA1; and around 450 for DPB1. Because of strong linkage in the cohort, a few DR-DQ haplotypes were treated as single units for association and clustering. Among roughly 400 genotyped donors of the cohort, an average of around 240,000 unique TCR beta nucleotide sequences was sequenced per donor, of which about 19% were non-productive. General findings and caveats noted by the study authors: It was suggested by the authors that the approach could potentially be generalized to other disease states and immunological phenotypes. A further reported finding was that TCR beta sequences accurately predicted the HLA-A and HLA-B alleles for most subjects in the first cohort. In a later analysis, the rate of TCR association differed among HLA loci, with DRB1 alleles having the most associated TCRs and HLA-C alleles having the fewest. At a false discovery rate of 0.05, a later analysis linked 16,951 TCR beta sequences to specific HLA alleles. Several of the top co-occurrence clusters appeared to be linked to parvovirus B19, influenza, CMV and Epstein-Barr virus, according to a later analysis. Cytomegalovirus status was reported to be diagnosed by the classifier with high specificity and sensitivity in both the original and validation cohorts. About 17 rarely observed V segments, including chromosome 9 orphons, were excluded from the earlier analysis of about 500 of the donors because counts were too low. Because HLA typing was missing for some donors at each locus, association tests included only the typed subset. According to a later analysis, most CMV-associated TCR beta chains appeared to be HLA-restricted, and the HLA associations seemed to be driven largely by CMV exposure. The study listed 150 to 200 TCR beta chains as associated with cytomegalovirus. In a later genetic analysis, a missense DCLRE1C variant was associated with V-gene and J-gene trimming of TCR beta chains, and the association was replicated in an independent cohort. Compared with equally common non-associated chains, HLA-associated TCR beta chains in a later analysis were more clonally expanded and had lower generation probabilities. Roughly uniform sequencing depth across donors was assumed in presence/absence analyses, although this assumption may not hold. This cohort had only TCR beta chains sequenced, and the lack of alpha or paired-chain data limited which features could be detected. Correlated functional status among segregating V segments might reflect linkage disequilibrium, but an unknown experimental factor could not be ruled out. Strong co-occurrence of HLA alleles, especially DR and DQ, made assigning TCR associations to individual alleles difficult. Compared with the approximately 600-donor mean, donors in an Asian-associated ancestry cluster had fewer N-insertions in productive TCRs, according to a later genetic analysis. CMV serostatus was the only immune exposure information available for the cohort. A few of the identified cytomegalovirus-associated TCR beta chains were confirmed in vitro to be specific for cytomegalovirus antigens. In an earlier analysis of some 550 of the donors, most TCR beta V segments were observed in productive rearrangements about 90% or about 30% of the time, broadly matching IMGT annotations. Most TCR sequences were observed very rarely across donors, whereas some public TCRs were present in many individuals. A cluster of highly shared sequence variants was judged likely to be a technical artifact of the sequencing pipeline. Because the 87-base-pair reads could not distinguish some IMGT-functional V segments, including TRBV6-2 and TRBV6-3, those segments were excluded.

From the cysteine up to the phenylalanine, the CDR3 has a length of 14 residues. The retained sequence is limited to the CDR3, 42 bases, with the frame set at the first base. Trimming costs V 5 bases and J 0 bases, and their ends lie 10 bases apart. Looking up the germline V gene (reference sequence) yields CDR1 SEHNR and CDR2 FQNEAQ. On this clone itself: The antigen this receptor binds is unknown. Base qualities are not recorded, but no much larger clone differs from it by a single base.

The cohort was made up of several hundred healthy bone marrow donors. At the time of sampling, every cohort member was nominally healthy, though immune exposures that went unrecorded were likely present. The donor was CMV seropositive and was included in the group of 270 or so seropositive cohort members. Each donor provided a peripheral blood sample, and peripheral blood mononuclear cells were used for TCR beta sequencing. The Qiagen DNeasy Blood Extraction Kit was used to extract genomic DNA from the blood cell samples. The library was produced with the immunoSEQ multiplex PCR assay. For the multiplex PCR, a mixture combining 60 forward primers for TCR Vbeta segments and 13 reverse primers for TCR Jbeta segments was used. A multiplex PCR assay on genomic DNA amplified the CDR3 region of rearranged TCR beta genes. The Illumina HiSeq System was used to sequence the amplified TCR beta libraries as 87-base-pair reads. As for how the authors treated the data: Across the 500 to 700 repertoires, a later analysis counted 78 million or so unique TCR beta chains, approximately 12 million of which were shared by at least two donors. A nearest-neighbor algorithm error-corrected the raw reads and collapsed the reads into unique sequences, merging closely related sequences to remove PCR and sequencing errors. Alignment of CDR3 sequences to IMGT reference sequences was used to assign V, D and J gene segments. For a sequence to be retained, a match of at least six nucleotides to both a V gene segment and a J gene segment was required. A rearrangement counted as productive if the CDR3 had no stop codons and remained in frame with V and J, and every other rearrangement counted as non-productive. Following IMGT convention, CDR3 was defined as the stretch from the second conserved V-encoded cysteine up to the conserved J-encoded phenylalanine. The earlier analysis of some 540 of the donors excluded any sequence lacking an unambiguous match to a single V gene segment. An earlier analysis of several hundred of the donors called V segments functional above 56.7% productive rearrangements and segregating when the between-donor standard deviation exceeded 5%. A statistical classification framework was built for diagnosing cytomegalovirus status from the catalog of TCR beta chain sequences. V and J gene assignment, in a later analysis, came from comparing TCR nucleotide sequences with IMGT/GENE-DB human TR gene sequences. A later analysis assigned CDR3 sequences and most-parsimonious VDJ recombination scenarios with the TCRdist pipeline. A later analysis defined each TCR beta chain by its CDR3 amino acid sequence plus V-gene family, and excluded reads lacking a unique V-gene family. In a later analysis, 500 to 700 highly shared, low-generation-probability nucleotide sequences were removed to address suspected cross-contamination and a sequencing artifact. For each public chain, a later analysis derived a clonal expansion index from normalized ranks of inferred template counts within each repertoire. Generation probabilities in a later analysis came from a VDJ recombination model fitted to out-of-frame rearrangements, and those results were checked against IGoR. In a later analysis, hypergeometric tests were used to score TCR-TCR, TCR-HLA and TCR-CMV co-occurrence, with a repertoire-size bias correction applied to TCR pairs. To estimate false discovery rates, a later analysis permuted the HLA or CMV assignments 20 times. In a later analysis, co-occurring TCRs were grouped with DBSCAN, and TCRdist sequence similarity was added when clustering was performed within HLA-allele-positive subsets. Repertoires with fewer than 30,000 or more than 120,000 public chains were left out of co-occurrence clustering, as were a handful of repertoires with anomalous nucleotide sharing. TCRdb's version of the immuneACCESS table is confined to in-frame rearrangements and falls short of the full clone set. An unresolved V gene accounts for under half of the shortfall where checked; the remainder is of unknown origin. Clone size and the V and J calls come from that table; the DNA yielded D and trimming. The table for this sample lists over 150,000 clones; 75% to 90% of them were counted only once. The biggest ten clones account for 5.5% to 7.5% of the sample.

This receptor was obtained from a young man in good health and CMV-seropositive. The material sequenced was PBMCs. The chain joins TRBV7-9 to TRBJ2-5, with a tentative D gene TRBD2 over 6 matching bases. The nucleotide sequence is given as TGTGCCAGCAGCGCCCGGGACTACCAAGAGACCCAGTACTTC. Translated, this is CASSARDYQETQYF.